Following are 5 T cell receptor beta chains from one sample sequenced in a study of regulatory T cells in long-lasting Graves disease. Stated time point: persistent/refractory GD, antithyroid drugs over 5 years with positive TRAb. The TCR library used RNA extracted from PBMCs. Combining iRepertoire HTBI primers with Arm-PCR of CDR3 regions, the authors built TCR beta libraries. MiXCR, run by TCRdb on the multiplex PCR reads, gives a single entry per CDR3 protein. Of roughly 400,000 distinct CDR3 sequences in the sample, 20% to 25% were seen once. This specimen was peripheral blood mononuclear cells (PBMCs), taken when the disease was refractory, from a patient treated with antithyroid drugs. All receptors come from a female donor with Graves disease.

The J gene is TRBJ1-1, the V gene TRBV10-3; D gene ambiguous. The CDR3 extends over 12 amino acids. V gave up 5 bases and J gave up 0 bases, with 4 bases separating them. The germline V gene encodes CDR1 ENHRY and CDR2 SYGVKD. CDR3 residues: CAISSVNTEAFF. CDR3 bases: TGTGCCATCAGTTCAGTGAACACTGAAGCTTTCTTT.

Only one count was recorded for this clonotype. The chain recombines TRBV19 with TRBJ2-5; TRBD2 aligns across 8 bases. CDR3 length: 17 residues. Losses at the gene ends were 5 bases for V and 5 bases for J; bases not matched to a gene: 16. Germline V CDR1 and CDR2: LNHDA, SQIVND (reference sequence). The CDR3 sequence: CASSVGRAGRELETQYF. CDR3 DNA: TGTGCCAGTAGTGTGGGCCGTGCCGGGAGGGAGTTGGAGACCCAGTACTTC. Full variable domain (outside the CDR3, taken from reference TRBV19 and TRBJ2-5): DGGITQSPKYLFRKEGQNVTLSCEQNLNHDAMYWYRQDPGQGLRLIYYSQIVNDFQKGDIAEGYSVSREKKESFPLTVTSAQKNPTAFYLCASSVGRAGRELETQYFGPGTRLLVL.

As regards this clonotype: Since the CDR3 does not end with the conserved phenylalanine or tryptophan, this likely comes from a read error. The chain has TRBV10-3 and TRBJ2-7; D may be TRBD1 or TRBD2 (5 bases each). Looked up from germline, CDR1 is ENHRY and CDR2 is SYGVKD. V gave up 3 bases and J gave up 3 bases, with 15 bases separating them. The CDR3 has 15 amino acids. The CDR3 spells CAISEWGPQHYEQYS. The CDR3, as DNA: TGTGCCATCAGTGAATGGGGACCCCAGCACTACGAGCAGTACTCC.

This clonotype showed up many times. The genes are TRBV28 and TRBJ1-1; no definite D call. Germline V gene sequence: CDR1 MDHEN, CDR2 SYDVKM. The V and J ends lost 5 bases and 4 bases respectively, with 8 bases between them. The CDR3 contains 12 residues. This chain's CDR3 is CASSERATEAFF. The DNA of the CDR3 is TGTGCCAGCAGTGAACGGGCCACTGAAGCTTTCTTT.

This clonotype was recorded once. Mismatch with germline at one junction end may stem from a read error. This chain links TRBV11-2 with TRBJ2-2; D perhaps matches TRBD2 (7 bases). Germline V gene data show CDR1 as SGHAT and CDR2 as FQNNGV. The CDR3 covers 16 residues. DNA of the CDR3: TGTGCCGGCAGCCCCTGGGAGGGGGGATTCACCGGGGAGCTGTTTTTT. Protein product: CAGSPWEGGFTGELFF.